A single sample is the source of the 18 T cell receptor beta chains below, sequenced in a study of cytomegalovirus exposure and HLA in healthy donors. PCR amplification relied on 60 Vbeta primers (plus 13 Jbeta primers). The repertoire was sequenced with immunoSEQ multiplex PCR; TCRdb's copy has only in-frame clones and lacks some. The data show 150,000 to 200,000 clones, roughly three quarters seen once. The sample comprised PBMCs. All receptors derive from a woman in her 40s in good health and CMV-seronegative.

In regard to this clone: The junction departs from the called germline gene at one end, perhaps through a read error. The chain links TRBV28 to TRBJ2-2; D is possibly TRBD1 (5 bases). The germline V gene has CDR1 MDHEN and CDR2 SYDVKM. The CDR3 has 13 residues. The CDR3 sequence: CACRAPNTGELFF. The CDR3 nucleotides read TGTGCCTGCAGGGCCCCGAACACCGGGGAGCTGTTTTTT.

This chain joins TRBV5-1 and TRBJ2-7; D gene unclear. Germline values: CDR1 SGHRS, CDR2 YFSETQ. This CDR3 is built from 11 residues. The germline V and J ends were trimmed by 4 bases and 5 bases, with 7 bases remaining between them. The CDR3 spells CASSGSHEQYF. For the CDR3, the DNA is TGCGCCAGCAGCGGTAGCCACGAGCAGTACTTC.

V and J are TRBV7-6 and TRBJ2-5, with TRBD2 identical over 9 bases. Trimming cost V 5 bases and J 0 bases; bases outside gene matches: 10. The CDR3 is 17 residues long. Germline CDR1 is SGHVS and CDR2 is FNYEAQ. The CDR3 sequence: CASSPAGTSRYQETQYF. CDR3 sequence (DNA): TGTGCCAGCAGCCCCGCAGGGACTAGCAGGTACCAAGAGACCCAGTACTTC. The full variable domain, completed using reference TRBV7-6 and TRBJ2-5, is GAGVSQSPRYKVTKRGQDVALRCDPISGHVSLYWYRQALGQGPEFLTYFNYEAQQDKSGLPNDRFSAERPEGSISTLTIQRTEQRDSAMYRCASSPAGTSRYQETQYFGPGTRLLVL.

The rearrangement uses TRBV6-5 and TRBJ1-2, with D possibly TRBD1 on 5 matching bases. Trimming removed 8 bases at V and 5 bases at J, with 15 bases between. There are 13 residues in the CDR3. CDR1 and CDR2 (germline): MNHEY, SVGAGI. The CDR3 coding sequence is TGTGCCAGCGGAGACGCGACAGAGTATGGCTACACCTTC. Its protein product is CASGDATEYGYTF.

The chain couples TRBV5-1 to TRBJ2-4; 8 nucleotides line up with TRBD2. The CDR3 loop spans 20 amino acids. Per the germline V gene, CDR1 is SGHRS and CDR2 is YFSETQ. The V segment lost 3 bases and the J segment 4 bases; nucleotides outside the gene matches: 21. CDR3 nucleotides: TGCGCCAGCAGCTACGGACTAGCTAGGGGAGGTTGGGGGTTTAAAAACATTCAGTACTTC. This sequence encodes CASSYGLARGGWGFKNIQYF.

Sample share makes this clone medium-sized. The rearrangement joins TRBV5-1 to TRBJ2-3, with TRBD1 matching over 10 bases. Trimming at V came to 0 bases and at J to 4 bases, leaving 2 bases not matched to a gene. Germline V gene lookup returns CDR1 SGHRS and CDR2 YFSETQ. The CDR3 consists of 15 residues. The CDR3 loop reads CASSLAGTGADTQYF. The CDR3 DNA is TGCGCCAGCAGCTTGGCCGGGACAGGGGCAGATACGCAGTATTTT.

The rearrangement uses TRBV18 and TRBJ1-1; D call uncertain. V dropped 4 bases and J dropped 3 bases, with 18 bases sitting between them. The CDR3 is 16 amino acids. Germline V lookup: CDR1 KGHSH, CDR2 LQKENI. The CDR3 DNA reads as TGTGCCAGCTCACAGAGAGGGAGATCTCGGGACACTGAAGCTTTCTTT. Translating it yields CASSQRGRSRDTEAFF.

CDR3 loop: CSARGTDGYTF. The CDR3 bases are TGCAGTGCTAGGGGGACAGATGGCTACACCTTC. J is TRBJ1-2 and V is TRBV20-1; 7 positions agree with TRBD1. With 3 bases clipped from V and 6 bases from J, the junction kept 1 base outside the gene matches. Looked up from germline, CDR1 is DFQATT and CDR2 is SNEGSKA (reference sequence). The CDR3 covers 11 residues.

The V call is TRBV11-3, the J call TRBJ1-3; D remains unclear. Germline CDR1 SGHNT, CDR2 YENEEA. The length of the CDR3 is 15 residues. V was clipped by 2 bases and J by 1 base, with 9 bases between them. CDR3 sequence: CASSLLSASGNTIYF. DNA for the CDR3: TGTGCCAGCAGCTTATTGAGTGCGTCTGGAAACACCATATATTTT.

The genes are TRBV5-8 and TRBJ2-1; 16 positions agree with TRBD2. V shed 4 bases, J shed 4 bases, and the junction held 8 bases outside the gene matches. Germline V gene lookup returns CDR1 SGHTS and CDR2 YDEGEE. CDR3 length: 18 amino acids. For the CDR3, the DNA is TGTGCCAGCAGCGGCGGGACTAGCGGGGGGGCGGGGTACAATGAGCAGTTCTTC. This gives the protein CASSGGTSGGAGYNEQFF.

This chain joins TRBV27 and TRBJ2-3; 9 nucleotides match TRBD2. In germline, CDR1 is MNHEY, CDR2 SMNVEV (reference sequence). J lost 3 bases, V lost 3 bases, and 10 bases had no gene match. The CDR3 loop spans 17 amino acids. The CDR3 protein is CASSFSLREGGTDTQYF. The CDR3 DNA sequence: TGTGCCAGCAGTTTTTCTTTGCGGGAGGGCGGGACAGATACGCAGTATTTT.

The chain is built from TRBV5-6 and TRBJ2-1; TRBD2 matches at 9 bases. CDR3 length equals 16 residues. Germline trimming cut 4 bases from V and 9 bases from J; bases unmatched to any gene: 14. Looked up from germline, CDR1 is SGHDT and CDR2 is YYEEEE. CDR3 sequence: CASSPSLSGSVREQFF. The CDR3 DNA reads as TGTGCCAGCAGCCCGTCCCTTAGCGGGAGTGTTCGTGAGCAGTTCTTC.

The chain joins TRBV5-8 to TRBJ1-5, with D possibly matching TRBD1 (5 bases). The CDR3 spans 16 residues. Trimming left V 3 bases short and J 2 bases short, with 15 bases between. Per germline, CDR1 SGHTS and CDR2 YDEGEE. In DNA form, the CDR3 reads TGTGCCAGCAGCTCCCGGGACTTCGGGGGCAATCAGCCCCAGCATTTT. Protein product: CASSSRDFGGNQPQHF.

The CDR3 DNA reads TGCGCCAGCAGCCAGAGACAGGTAGGCTACGAGCAGTACTTC. Translated, it gives CASSQRQVGYEQYF. This chain joins TRBV4-1 and TRBJ2-7; D is perhaps TRBD1 (6 bases). V lost 3 bases, J lost 3 bases, and 12 bases lay in between. The CDR3 is made up of 14 amino acids. From germline, CDR1 is MGHRA and CDR2 YSYEKL.

The chain combines TRBV9 with TRBJ2-7; 9 nucleotides agree with TRBD1. CDR1 and CDR2 from the germline V gene are SGDLS and YYNGEE. This CDR3 comprises 15 residues. Trimming took 3 bases from V and 6 from J; bases not matched to a gene: 10. CDR3 residues: CASSAPDRGRSEQYF. CDR3 sequence (DNA): TGTGCCAGCAGCGCCCCGGACAGGGGAAGATCCGAGCAGTACTTC.

This chain uses TRBV6-5 with TRBJ2-1; TRBD2 matches 15 bases. V trimming: 4 bases; J trimming: 8 bases; junction bases outside the gene matches: 6. Germline CDR1 reads MNHEY; CDR2 reads SVGAGI. The CDR3 is 16 residues long. In DNA form, the CDR3 reads TGTGCCAGCAGTTGGACTAGCGGGGGGGGAGGCGATGAGCAGTTCTTC. Translation: CASSWTSGGGGDEQFF.

The gene calls are TRBV6-5 and TRBJ2-7; 8 bases fit TRBD1. CDR3 length equals 15 residues. The trim removed 0 bases at V and 6 bases at J, leaving 7 bases unmatched. Per germline, CDR1 MNHEY and CDR2 SVGAGI. CDR3 nucleotides: TGTGCCAGCAGTTACTCTTCGCGCAGGGGGCGCGAGCAGTACTTC. Its translation is CASSYSSRRGREQYF.

A few counts support this clone. This chain links TRBV4-1 with TRBJ2-5, with 7 bases that match TRBD2. The CDR3 extends over 15 amino acids. V lost 0 bases and J lost 4; bases outside the gene matches: 5. In germline, CDR1 is MGHRA, CDR2 YSYEKL. The CDR3 DNA reads TGCGCCAGCAGCCAAGAGTTTGGCGGGGGAGAGACCCAGTACTTC. This sequence encodes CASSQEFGGGETQYF.